A single T cell receptor beta chain is shown here with its context. Its antigen is unidentified. An end of the junction does not agree with germline; a read error may underlie this. The sample originates from a study of cytomegalovirus exposure and HLA in healthy donors. Primers included in the PCR were 60 Vbeta and 13 Jbeta primers. Data came from immunoSEQ multiplex PCR; TCRdb stores just in-frame clones and leaves some out. The sample contains around 150,000 clones, roughly 65% of which appear only once. This CDR3 is 14 amino acids long. Germline V gene sequence: CDR1 GTSNPN, CDR2 SVGIG (reference sequence). General study results and limits: TCR beta V- and J-gene trimming was later associated with a missense DCLRE1C variant. A later analysis found TCR association rates differed by HLA locus, highest for DRB1 and lowest for HLA-C. Other equally common chains were less clonally expanded than HLA-associated TCR beta chains, a later analysis showed.

This chain uses TRBV30 with TRBJ1-3; unclear D gene. The source material was PBMCs. This TCR derives from a man aged 55 to 70 in good health and CMV-seronegative. CDR3 DNA: TGTGCCTGGATCAAAGTGACGACTGGAAACACCCTATATTTT. This encodes CAWIKVTTGNTLYF.